Detailed here is one T cell receptor (beta chain). The source of the sample is a study of T cell responses to AZD1222 COVID-19 vaccine. Study details: Doses given second, at about 4 or about 12 weeks, were pooled.

Data came from immunoSEQ multiplex PCR; TCRdb stores just in-frame clones and leaves some out. The table includes 150,000 to 200,000 clones, approximately 92% detected once. V gave up 6 bases and J gave up 0 bases; unmatched junction bases: 3. From germline, CDR1 is PRHDT and CDR2 FYEKMQ (reference sequence). This CDR3 comprises 16 residues. This TCR came from an adult in good health. This rearrangement joins TRBV13 to TRBJ2-2; 11 bases align to TRBD2. Sample: peripheral blood, taken on day 0 of AZD1222 vaccination. The CDR3 spells CASSYSGGANTGELFF. The DNA for the CDR3 is TGTGCCAGCAGTTATAGCGGGGGGGCGAACACCGGGGAGCTGTTTTTT.